One T cell receptor (beta chain) is described in this entry. Its antigen remains unknown. Between the trimmed V and J ends, which lost 6 bases and 4 bases, there was a span of 16 bases. There are 14 residues in the CDR3. Germline V CDR1 and CDR2: SGHAT, FQNNGV. This sample is part of a study of Ad26.COV2.S vaccination and SARS-CoV-2 variants. Study-level information: The donor was enrolled in the Ad26.COV2.S arm of the COV1001 trial. General study results and limits: Responses of spike-specific T cells (both CD8+ and CD4+) reportedly showed substantial breadth after vaccination. Vaccine and placebo recipients had comparable breadth of non-spike TCRs.

The protocol was immunoSEQ multiplex PCR, while the TCRdb copy is restricted to in-frame clones and leaves out a portion. The sample gives approximately 410,000 clones, about 90% of which show up once; over 1.5% is in the top ten. This sample's treatment: about 20 received Ad26.COV2.S at low or high dose, single or two shots; roughly five received placebo; per-sample allocation not given. Day 63 after the first injection of vaccine or placebo was the sampling time. This vaccine is an Ad26 vector that expresses the Wuhan-strain SARS-CoV-2 spike. This sample comprised peripheral blood, obtained in a trial of Ad26.COV2.S vaccine versus placebo. This clonotype was obtained from a person aged 18-65 years who received the Ad26.COV2.S COVID-19 vaccine or a placebo. The rearrangement uses TRBV11-2 and TRBJ2-7; unclear D gene. CDR3 bases: TGTGCCAGCAGAATCAACGCAAACAGTTACGAGCAGTACTTC. This codes for CASRINANSYEQYF.